The 6 T cell receptor beta chains below come from one sample, sequenced in a study of blood T cell repertoires in COVID-19. This table comes from immunoSEQ multiplex PCR, and its TCRdb copy is limited to in-frame clones, with some not included. The sample shows 170,000 or so clones, about 80% of them seen only once. The sample taken for sequencing was peripheral blood. These receptors were collected from a man in his 70s with active or convalescent COVID-19.

The chain carries TRBV4-2 and TRBJ2-3; 9 nucleotides agree with TRBD1. This CDR3 contains 17 residues. V lost 2 bases and J lost 0; bases outside the gene matches: 6. Per the germline V gene, CDR1 is LGHNA and CDR2 is YNFKEQ. This CDR3 is CASSQSPGTGSTDTQYF. DNA for the CDR3: TGTGCCAGCAGCCAAAGCCCCGGGACAGGGAGCACAGATACGCAGTATTTT.

This rearrangement joins TRBV3-1 (or the pseudogene TRBV3-2) to TRBJ2-5; 9 bases are shared with TRBD2. CDR1 and CDR2 from the germline V gene are LGHDT and YNNKEL (reference sequence). CDR3 length: 16 residues. The trim removed 1 base at V and 4 bases at J, leaving 7 bases unmatched. The CDR3 nucleotides are TGTGCCAGCAGCCAAGGGTCAGCGGGGGGCCCAGAGACCCAGTACTTC. This translates into CASSQGSAGGPETQYF.

This clone showed up just once. The chain employs TRBV6-6 and TRBJ1-5, with 10 bases fitting TRBD1. The CDR3 sequence is 15 residues long. V shed 7 bases and J 3 bases; nucleotides not matched to a gene: 6. Germline loops: CDR1 MNHNY, CDR2 SVGAGI (reference sequence). CDR3 in amino acids: CASTRDRGDNQPQHF. The DNA for the CDR3 is TGTGCCAGCACTCGGGACAGGGGAGACAATCAGCCCCAGCATTTT.

J is TRBJ2-3 and V is TRBV23-1, with a tentative D call TRBD1 (6 bases). TRBV23-1 is assigned to the ORF class and has an uncertain function. The CDR3 totals 17 residues. V lost 1 base, J lost 3 bases, and 17 bases lay in between. The CDR3 sequence is CASSQYFQGTITDTQYF. The CDR3 DNA follows: TGCGCCAGCAGTCAATATTTTCAGGGGACAATAACAGATACGCAGTATTTT.

The chain recombines TRBV7-8 with TRBJ1-6; D not certain. The germline V gene has CDR1 SGHVS and CDR2 FQNEAQ. The CDR3 length is 15 residues. V lost 4 bases and J 0 bases, leaving 7 bases between the germline ends. The CDR3 region has the DNA TGTGCCAGCAGCTCCGACAACTCCTATAATTCACCCCTCCACTTT. It codes for CASSSDNSYNSPLHF. The complete variable domain, with remaining parts taken from reference TRBV7-8 and TRBJ1-6, reads GAGVSQSPRYKVAKRGQDVALRCDPISGHVSLFWYQQALGQGPEFLTYFQNEAQLDKSGLPSDRFFAERPEGSVSTLKIQRTQQEDSAVYLCASSSDNSYNSPLHFGNGTRLTVT.

This chain joins TRBV19 and TRBJ2-3; 10 bases are shared with TRBD2. Germline V lookup: CDR1 LNHDA, CDR2 SQIVND (reference sequence). This CDR3 has 15 residues. V lost 5 bases and J lost 7; bases outside the gene matches: 9. CDR3 DNA sequence: TGTGCCAGTAGTCTCCTCAGCGGGGGGGGATATACGCAGTATTTT. Residues: CASSLLSGGGYTQYF.